Listed here are 27 T cell receptor beta chains from one sample, sequenced in a study of early T cells in non-severe SARS-CoV-2 infection. A single record per CDR3 protein comes from TCRdb applying MiXCR to the 5' RACE reads. The sample lists tens of thousands of distinct CDR3 sequences; more than 15% were seen once. Sequences were derived from whole blood, sampled at baseline. The receptors here all came from an adult who was a healthcare worker with PCR-confirmed SARS-CoV-2 infection or an uninfected control (not recorded which).

This clonotype was seen more than once but under ten times. The chain carries TRBV20-1 and TRBJ1-1, with TRBD1 matching 9 bases. Germline assignment: CDR1 DFQATT and CDR2 SNEGSKA (reference sequence). V was clipped by 5 bases and J by 6 bases; unmatched bases: 16. This CDR3 is 16 amino acids long. CDR3 in amino acids: CSARRAKDRGRPEAFF. CDR3 DNA sequence: TGCAGTGCTCGGCGGGCGAAGGACAGGGGTCGTCCTGAAGCTTTCTTT.

This chain uses TRBV29-1 with TRBJ1-1; 10 bases map to TRBD1. Germline trimming cut 4 bases from V and 3 bases from J; bases unmatched to any gene: 8. The CDR3 covers 15 residues. Germline V gene lookup returns CDR1 SQVTM and CDR2 ANQGSEA. The CDR3 reads CSVVPGQGMYTEAFF. The CDR3 bases are TGCAGCGTTGTCCCGGGACAGGGGATGTACACTGAAGCTTTCTTT.

This clonotype has a count of ten or more. V and J are TRBV6-2 or TRBV6-3 and TRBJ2-4; the D gene is possibly TRBD1 (6 bases). CDR3 length: 14 amino acids. CDR1 and CDR2 from the germline V gene are MNHEY and SVGEGT. Trimming took 6 bases from V and 5 from J, leaving 14 bases between them. The DNA for the CDR3 is TGTGCCAGCAGCCCTAGGGGGATCCAAAACATTCAGTACTTC. It translates to CASSPRGIQNIQYF.

This clonotype came up a few times. This chain joins TRBV5-4 and TRBJ2-5, with a weak D call TRBD1 (5 bases). Between the trimmed V and J ends, which lost 1 base and 0 bases, there was a span of 7 bases. Germline CDR1 reads SGHNT; CDR2 reads YYREEE (reference sequence). The CDR3 sequence is 14 residues long. The CDR3 DNA follows: TGTGCCAGCAGCTTGTCAGGGCACCAAGAGACCCAGTACTTC. It translates to CASSLSGHQETQYF.

This clonotype has just a few counts. The CDR3 DNA sequence: TGTGCCAGCAGCTCCTCCCGTTGGAGCGGGGGGGCAAATGAGCAGTTCTTC. Protein: CASSSSRWSGGANEQFF. The genes are TRBV11-1 and TRBJ2-1; 10 positions agree with TRBD2. V gave up 4 bases and J gave up 7 bases; unmatched junction bases: 13. Looked up from germline, CDR1 is SGHAT and CDR2 is FQDESV (reference sequence). The CDR3 extends over 17 amino acids.

This clonotype was seen many times. The chain recombines TRBV27 with TRBJ2-5; 7 bases are shared with TRBD1. Germline trimming cut 3 bases from V and 9 bases from J; bases unmatched to any gene: 7. Germline V lookup: CDR1 MNHEY, CDR2 SMNVEV (reference sequence). The CDR3 loop spans 13 amino acids. The CDR3 coding sequence is TGTGCCAGCAGTTTGGACAGGTCTGCACCCCAGTACTTC. Protein sequence: CASSLDRSAPQYF.

This clonotype was detected many times. The gene calls are TRBV7-2 and TRBJ1-1; no firm D call. Germline V gene lookup returns CDR1 SGHTA and CDR2 FQGNSA. V lost 1 base and J 1 base, leaving 4 bases between the germline ends. The CDR3 contains 13 residues. CDR3 residues: CASSLGRNTEAFF. The DNA of the CDR3 is TGTGCCAGCAGCTTAGGCAGGAACACTGAAGCTTTCTTT.

CDR3 nucleotides: TGTGCCAGCAGCCAAGACGCAGGGCGGAGGTCACCCCTCCACTTT. It specifies CASSQDAGRRSPLHF. This chain uses TRBV14 with TRBJ1-6; D is perhaps TRBD1 (5 bases). V was shortened by 0 bases and J by 10 bases, with 13 bases between the two germline ends. Germline CDR1 reads SGHDN; CDR2 reads FVKESK. This CDR3 is 15 amino acids long.

V and J are TRBV7-9 and TRBJ1-2; possibly TRBD1 for D (6 bases). CDR1 and CDR2 (germline): SEHNR, FQNEAQ (reference sequence). The V and J ends lost 4 bases and 4 bases respectively, with 10 bases between them. The CDR3 runs 13 residues. CDR3 residues: CASSSTGTYGYTF. Written as DNA, the CDR3 is TGTGCCAGCAGCTCAACAGGGACCTATGGCTACACCTTC. Full variable domain (missing parts from reference TRBV7-9 and TRBJ1-2): DTGVSQNPRHKITKRGQNVTFRCDPISEHNRLYWYRQTLGQGPEFLTYFQNEAQLEKSRLLSDRFSAERPKGSFSTLEIQRTEQGDSAMYLCASSSTGTYGYTFGSGTRLTVV.

The V and J genes are TRBV11-2 and TRBJ2-5; perhaps TRBD1 as D (7 bases). Trimming took 2 bases from V and 5 from J, leaving 15 bases between them. The V gene's germline CDR1 is SGHAT and CDR2 FQNNGV. The CDR3 runs to 15 residues. The CDR3 sequence is CASSLSFQGGETQYF. The CDR3 nucleotides read TGTGCCAGCAGCTTATCCTTCCAGGGGGGCGAGACCCAGTACTTC.

J is TRBJ2-2 and V is TRBV27; D gene ambiguous. Germline CDR1 and CDR2: MNHEY and SMNVEV (reference sequence). The length of the CDR3 is 14 residues. V lost 5 bases and J 1 base, leaving 8 bases between the germline ends. The CDR3 sequence is CASSRPKNTGELFF. The CDR3 DNA is TGTGCCAGCAGTCGACCCAAGAACACCGGGGAGCTGTTTTTT.

This clonotype showed up just a few times. The CDR3 is CASSYAGRLSQHF. The CDR3 DNA sequence: TGTGCCAGCAGTTACGCGGGGCGGCTTAGCCAGCATTTT. The V gene is TRBV6-2 or TRBV6-3, the J gene TRBJ1-5; weak D call: TRBD1 (5 bases). V dropped 2 bases and J dropped 12 bases, with 14 bases sitting between them. Germline-derived CDR1 and CDR2 are MNHEY and SVGEGT. The CDR3 length is 13 residues.

The chain carries TRBV9 and TRBJ1-6, with D perhaps matching TRBD1 (6 bases). Trimming left V 3 bases short and J 6 bases short, with 16 bases between. The germline CDR1 and CDR2 sequences are SGDLS and YYNGEE. The CDR3 length is 16 residues. The CDR3 nucleotides read TGTGCCAGCAGCGACAGCGGGGGGCTGGCTAATTCACCCCTCCACTTT. Residues: CASSDSGGLANSPLHF.

A few counts support this clonotype. V and J are TRBV6-5 and TRBJ1-5; 8 nucleotides align to TRBD1. J gave up 4 bases and V 2 bases, and 4 bases lay outside the gene matches. Per germline, CDR1 MNHEY and CDR2 SVGAGI. The CDR3 has 15 amino acids. The CDR3 region is CASSYTQGANQPQHF. As DNA, the CDR3 is TGTGCCAGCAGTTACACGCAGGGGGCGAATCAGCCCCAGCATTTT.

This clonotype came up many times. The genes are TRBV7-9 and TRBJ2-7, with 10 nucleotides matching TRBD1. The germline gives CDR1 SEHNR, CDR2 FQNEAQ (reference sequence). The CDR3 has 15 amino acids. The ends lost 3 bases at V and 3 bases at J; junction bases unmatched: 5. CDR3 DNA: TGTGCCAGCAGCTTGCTCCGGGACAGGGGCTACGAGCAGTACTTC. This translates into CASSLLRDRGYEQYF.

There are a few counts of this clonotype. The chain links TRBV2 to TRBJ2-3; unclear D gene. V was shortened by 3 bases and J by 1 base, with 14 bases between the two germline ends. The CDR3 spans 16 residues. The germline V gene has CDR1 SNHLY and CDR2 FYNNEI. CDR3 loop: CASSDPLRDRTDTQYF. The DNA of the CDR3 is TGTGCCAGCAGTGACCCGTTAAGGGATCGCACAGATACGCAGTATTTT.

The V call is TRBV7-8, the J call TRBJ2-1, with 11 nucleotides matching TRBD2. The V gene end was trimmed by 0 bases and the J gene end by 12 bases; junction bases not matched to a gene: 7. Germline values: CDR1 SGHVS, CDR2 FQNEAQ. The CDR3 contains 15 residues. The CDR3 protein is CASSLAVSSGGPQFF. In DNA, the CDR3 is TGTGCCAGCAGCTTAGCTGTCTCTAGCGGGGGGCCGCAGTTCTTC.

This clonotype was seen more than once but under ten times. The chain links TRBV19 to TRBJ2-6; 12 nucleotides match TRBD1. In germline, CDR1 is LNHDA, CDR2 SQIVND (reference sequence). This CDR3 is built from 18 residues. Losses at the gene ends were 3 bases for V and 0 bases for J; bases not matched to a gene: 3. The CDR3 coding sequence is TGTGCCAGTAGTATGGGACAGGGGGCTCACTCTGGGGCCAACGTCCTGACTTTC. This sequence encodes CASSMGQGAHSGANVLTF. Full variable domain (remainder filled in from reference TRBV19 and TRBJ2-6): DGGITQSPKYLFRKEGQNVTLSCEQNLNHDAMYWYRQDPGQGLRLIYYSQIVNDFQKGDIAEGYSVSREKKESFPLTVTSAQKNPTAFYLCASSMGQGAHSGANVLTFGAGSRLTVL.

CDR3 in DNA: TGTGCCAGCAGCAGGGACACCGTCTACGAGCAGTACTTC. Translated, it gives CASSRDTVYEQYF. The chain couples TRBV5-4 to TRBJ2-7, with a tentative D call TRBD1 (6 bases). The germline V and J ends were trimmed by 4 bases and 3 bases, with 11 bases remaining between them. Per germline, CDR1 SGHNT and CDR2 YYREEE (reference sequence). The CDR3 covers 13 residues.

This clonotype was counted only a few times. The chain links TRBV15 to TRBJ1-3; no clear D. Trimming cost V 5 bases and J 0 bases, with 14 bases left between them. The V gene's germline CDR1 is LNHNV and CDR2 YYDKDF (reference sequence). The CDR3 is 16 residues long. The CDR3: CATSSPNTVSGNTIYF. Written as DNA, the CDR3 is TGTGCCACCAGCTCTCCCAATACAGTCTCTGGAAACACCATATATTTT.

In this sample, this clonotype turned up a few times. This chain uses TRBV13 with TRBJ2-7, with a weak D call TRBD1 (5 bases). The CDR3 totals 13 residues. From germline, CDR1 is PRHDT and CDR2 FYEKMQ (reference sequence). V gave up 5 bases and J gave up 2 bases, with 10 bases separating them. The CDR3 reads CASSHRRTYEQYF. In DNA form, the CDR3 reads TGTGCCAGCAGCCACAGGCGAACCTACGAGCAGTACTTC.

The chain carries TRBV7-2 and TRBJ2-3, with D unresolved. Between the trimmed V and J ends, which lost 1 base and 4 bases, there was a span of 6 bases. Germline V gene data show CDR1 as SGHTA and CDR2 as FQGNSA. The CDR3 has 13 residues. The CDR3 spells CASSLVLSDTQYF. The CDR3 nucleotides read TGTGCCAGCAGCTTAGTGTTGTCAGATACGCAGTATTTT.

This clonotype was recorded a few times. The rearrangement uses TRBV7-9 and TRBJ1-1, with TRBD1 identical over 7 bases. Germline V CDR1 and CDR2: SEHNR, FQNEAQ (reference sequence). The CDR3 sequence is 13 residues long. V gave up 10 bases and J gave up 1 base; unmatched junction bases: 6. For the CDR3, the DNA is TGTGCCACCTACCGGACAGGGAACACTGAAGCTTTCTTT. Translated: CATYRTGNTEAFF.

This clonotype was observed a few times. The chain is built from TRBV10-2 and TRBJ2-5; 8 nucleotides match TRBD2. CDR1 is WSHSY and CDR2 is SAAADI in the germline V gene. The V segment lost 0 bases and the J segment 3 bases; nucleotides outside the gene matches: 6. The CDR3 totals 16 residues. CDR3 nucleotides: TGCGCCAGCAGTGAGTCGTACGGGGGACTAGAAGAGACCCAGTACTTC. Protein: CASSESYGGLEETQYF.

This clonotype was counted between two and nine times. The V gene is TRBV13, the J gene TRBJ2-1, with D perhaps TRBD2 (6 bases). The CDR3 has 12 residues. Trimming took 8 bases from V and 6 from J, leaving 11 bases between them. Germline lookup yields CDR1 PRHDT and CDR2 FYEKMQ (reference sequence). CDR3 bases: TGTGCCAGCGGGGGGAAACTCAATGAGCAGTTCTTC. It encodes CASGGKLNEQFF.

This clonotype was found a few times. V and J are TRBV6-5 and TRBJ2-4; maybe TRBD1 (5 bases). V was shortened by 2 bases and J by 1 base, with 12 bases between the two germline ends. The CDR3 extends over 16 amino acids. CDR1 is MNHEY and CDR2 is SVGAGI in the germline V gene. CDR3 bases: TGTGCCAGCAGTTACACCCAGGGATGGGCCAAAAACATTCAGTACTTC. Translation gives CASSYTQGWAKNIQYF.

The chain combines TRBV7-2 with TRBJ2-3; maybe TRBD1 (5 bases). Germline CDR1 SGHTA, CDR2 FQGNSA. The CDR3 has 14 residues. V lost 5 bases to trimming and J lost 1 base, with 10 bases between them. The CDR3 region is CASSQGHRTDTQYF. The CDR3 coding sequence is TGTGCCAGCAGCCAAGGACATCGCACAGATACGCAGTATTTT.